This TCR beta chain was found in a study of identifying expanded T cells in peripheral blood. Whole-study results and caveats: About 1.2 clones differed between technical replicates, versus around 15 and 19 over time. Across healthy donors, higher total template counts meant significantly greater approximately 2-week count variance.

This CDR3 spans 15 amino acids. The germline V gene has CDR1 SGHNT and CDR2 YYREEE (reference sequence). With 0 bases removed from V and 1 base from J, the gap between germline ends came to 11 bases. Comment on this clone: Its antigen remains unidentified.

Assay: immunoSEQ multiplex PCR; the TCRdb copy retains only in-frame clones and omits some. The table shows approximately 57,000 clones, with roughly nine tenths occurring only once. No infections or other immune events were documented during collection. The material sequenced was blood. The receptor comes from a person aged 18-70 years in good health. The chain couples TRBV5-4 to TRBJ2-7; D gene ambiguous. The CDR3 is CASSLGRQGSYEQYF. The CDR3 nucleotides are TGTGCCAGCAGCTTGGGTCGTCAAGGGTCCTACGAGCAGTACTTC.